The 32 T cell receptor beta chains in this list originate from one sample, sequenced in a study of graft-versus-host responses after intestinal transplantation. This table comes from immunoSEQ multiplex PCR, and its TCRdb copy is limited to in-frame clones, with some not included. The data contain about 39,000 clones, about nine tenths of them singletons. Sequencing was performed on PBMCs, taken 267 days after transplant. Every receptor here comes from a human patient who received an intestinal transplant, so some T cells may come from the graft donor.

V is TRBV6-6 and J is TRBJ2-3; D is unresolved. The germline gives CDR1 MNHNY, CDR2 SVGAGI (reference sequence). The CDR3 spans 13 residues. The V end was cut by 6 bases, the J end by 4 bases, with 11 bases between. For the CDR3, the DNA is TGTGCCAGCAGCCCAATGGGCGCAGATACGCAGTATTTT. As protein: CASSPMGADTQYF.

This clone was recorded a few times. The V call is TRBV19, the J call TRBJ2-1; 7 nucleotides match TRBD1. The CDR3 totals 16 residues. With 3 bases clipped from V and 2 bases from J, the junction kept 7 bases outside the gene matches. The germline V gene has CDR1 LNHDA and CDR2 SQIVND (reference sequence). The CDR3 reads CASSIEEGAPYNEQFF. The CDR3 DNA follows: TGTGCCAGTAGTATCGAAGAGGGGGCCCCCTACAATGAGCAGTTCTTC.

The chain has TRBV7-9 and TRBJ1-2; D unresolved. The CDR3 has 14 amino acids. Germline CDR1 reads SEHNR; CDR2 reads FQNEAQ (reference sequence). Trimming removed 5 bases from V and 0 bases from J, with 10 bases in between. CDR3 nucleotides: TGTGCCAGCAGCCCAGATGTTGCTAACTATGGCTACACCTTC. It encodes CASSPDVANYGYTF.

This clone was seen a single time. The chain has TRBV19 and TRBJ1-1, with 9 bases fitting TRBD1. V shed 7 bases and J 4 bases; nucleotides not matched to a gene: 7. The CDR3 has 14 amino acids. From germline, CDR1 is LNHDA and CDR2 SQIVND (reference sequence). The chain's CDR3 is CASKQGARSTEAFF. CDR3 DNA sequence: TGTGCCAGTAAACAGGGGGCGCGGAGCACTGAAGCTTTCTTT.

CDR3 nucleotide sequence: TGTGCCAGCAGCTTCCTAGCGGGGGGACCTACTGGGGAGACCCAGTACTTC. This codes for CASSFLAGGPTGETQYF. This chain joins TRBV5-5 and TRBJ2-5, with 11 positions matching TRBD2. This CDR3 has 17 residues. V shed 2 bases and J 5 bases; nucleotides not matched to a gene: 11. Germline V gene lookup returns CDR1 SGHKS and CDR2 YYEKEE (reference sequence).

The CDR3 sequence: CASRELAGVPSGANVLTF. CDR3 nucleotides: TGTGCCAGCAGGGAACTAGCGGGGGTTCCATCTGGGGCCAACGTCCTGACTTTC. The chain recombines TRBV6-1 with TRBJ2-6; 11 nucleotides align to TRBD2. The germline gives CDR1 MNHNS, CDR2 SASEGT. The V segment lost 6 bases and the J segment 1 base; nucleotides outside the gene matches: 8. CDR3 length: 18 amino acids.

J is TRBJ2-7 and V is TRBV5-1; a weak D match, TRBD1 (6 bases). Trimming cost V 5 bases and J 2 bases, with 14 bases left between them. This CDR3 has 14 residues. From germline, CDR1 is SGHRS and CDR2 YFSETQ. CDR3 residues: CASSPDRNPYEQYF. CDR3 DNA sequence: TGCGCCAGCAGTCCGGACAGAAACCCCTACGAGCAGTACTTC. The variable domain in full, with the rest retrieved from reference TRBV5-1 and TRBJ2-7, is KAGVTQTPRYLIKTRGQQVTLSCSPISGHRSVSWYQQTPGQGLQFLFEYFSETQRNKGNFPGRFSGRQFSNSRSEMNVSTLELGDSALYLCASSPDRNPYEQYFGPGTRLTVT.

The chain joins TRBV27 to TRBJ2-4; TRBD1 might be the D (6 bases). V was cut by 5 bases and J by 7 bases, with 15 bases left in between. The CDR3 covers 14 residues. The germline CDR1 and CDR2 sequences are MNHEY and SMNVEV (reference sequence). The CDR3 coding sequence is TGTGCCAGCAGTCCCTTCAAACAGGGTAACATTCAGTACTTC. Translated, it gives CASSPFKQGNIQYF.

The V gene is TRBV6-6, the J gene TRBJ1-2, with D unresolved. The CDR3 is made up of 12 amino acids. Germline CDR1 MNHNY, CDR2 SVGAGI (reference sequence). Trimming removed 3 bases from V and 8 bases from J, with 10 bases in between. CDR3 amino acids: CASSYWGNGYTF. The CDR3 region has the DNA TGTGCCAGCAGTTATTGGGGAAACGGCTACACCTTC.

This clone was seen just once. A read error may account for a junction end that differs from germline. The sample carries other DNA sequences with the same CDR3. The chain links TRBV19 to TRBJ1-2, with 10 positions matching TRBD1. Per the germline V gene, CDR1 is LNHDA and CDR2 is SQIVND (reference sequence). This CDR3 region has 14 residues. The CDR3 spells CASSTGQGDYGYTF. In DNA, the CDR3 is TGTGCAAGTAGTACTGGACAGGGGGACTATGGCTACACCTTC.

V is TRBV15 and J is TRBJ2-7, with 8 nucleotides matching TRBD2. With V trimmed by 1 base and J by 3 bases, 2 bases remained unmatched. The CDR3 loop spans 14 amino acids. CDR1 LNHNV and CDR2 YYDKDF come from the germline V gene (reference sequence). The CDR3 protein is CATSRGLAGYEQYF. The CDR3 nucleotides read TGTGCCACCAGCAGAGGCCTAGCGGGCTACGAGCAGTACTTC.

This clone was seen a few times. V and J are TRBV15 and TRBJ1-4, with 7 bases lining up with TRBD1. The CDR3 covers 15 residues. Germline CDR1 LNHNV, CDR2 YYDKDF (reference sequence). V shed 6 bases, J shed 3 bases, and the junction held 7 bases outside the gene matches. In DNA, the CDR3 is TGTGCCACCAGTCCCAGGGGGTCGGCTAATGAAAAACTGTTTTTT. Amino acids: CATSPRGSANEKLFF.

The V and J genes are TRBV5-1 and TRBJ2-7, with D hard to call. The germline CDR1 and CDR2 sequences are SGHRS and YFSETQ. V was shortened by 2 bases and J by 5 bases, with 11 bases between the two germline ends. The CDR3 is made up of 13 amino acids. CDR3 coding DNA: TGCGCCAGCAGCTTTACCCTAGTCCACGAGCAGTACTTC. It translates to CASSFTLVHEQYF. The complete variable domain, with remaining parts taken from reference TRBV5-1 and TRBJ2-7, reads KAGVTQTPRYLIKTRGQQVTLSCSPISGHRSVSWYQQTPGQGLQFLFEYFSETQRNKGNFPGRFSGRQFSNSRSEMNVSTLELGDSALYLCASSFTLVHEQYFGPGTRLTVT.

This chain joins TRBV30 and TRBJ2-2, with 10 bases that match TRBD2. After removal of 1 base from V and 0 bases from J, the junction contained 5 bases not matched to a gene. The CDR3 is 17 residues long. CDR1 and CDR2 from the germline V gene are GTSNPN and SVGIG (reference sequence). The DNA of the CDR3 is TGTGCCTGGAGTGAGGGAGCGGGGGGGACGAACACCGGGGAGCTGTTTTTT. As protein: CAWSEGAGGTNTGELFF.

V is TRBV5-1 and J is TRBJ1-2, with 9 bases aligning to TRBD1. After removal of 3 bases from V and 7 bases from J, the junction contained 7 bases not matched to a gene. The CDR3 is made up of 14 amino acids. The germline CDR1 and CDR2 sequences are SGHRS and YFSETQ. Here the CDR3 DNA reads TGCGCCAGCAGCTCGGGAGGACAGGGGAGTGGCTACACCTTC. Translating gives CASSSGGQGSGYTF.

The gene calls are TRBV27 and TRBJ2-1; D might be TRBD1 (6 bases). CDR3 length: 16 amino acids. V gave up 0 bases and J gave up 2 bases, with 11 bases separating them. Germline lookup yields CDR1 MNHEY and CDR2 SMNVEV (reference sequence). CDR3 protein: CASSLSTGLPYNEQFF. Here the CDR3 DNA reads TGTGCCAGCAGTTTATCCACAGGGTTACCCTACAATGAGCAGTTCTTC.

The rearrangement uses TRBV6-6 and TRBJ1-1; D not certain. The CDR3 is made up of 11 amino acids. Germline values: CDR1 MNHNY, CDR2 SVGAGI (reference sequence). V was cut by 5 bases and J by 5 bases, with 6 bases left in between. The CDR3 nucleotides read TGTGCCAGCAGTGGGCGGACTGAAGCTTTCTTT. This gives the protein CASSGRTEAFF.

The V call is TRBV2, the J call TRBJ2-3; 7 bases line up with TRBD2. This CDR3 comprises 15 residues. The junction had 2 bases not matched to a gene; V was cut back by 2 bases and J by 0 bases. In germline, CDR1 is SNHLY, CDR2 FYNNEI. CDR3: CASSELAASTDTQYF. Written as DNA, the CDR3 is TGTGCCAGCAGTGAACTAGCGGCTAGCACAGATACGCAGTATTTT.

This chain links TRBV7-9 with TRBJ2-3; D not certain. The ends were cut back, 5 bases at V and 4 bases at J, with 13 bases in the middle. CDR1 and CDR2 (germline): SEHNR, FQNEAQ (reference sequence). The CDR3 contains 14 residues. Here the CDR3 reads CASSRVADSDTQYF. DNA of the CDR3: TGTGCCAGCAGCCGGGTGGCGGATTCAGATACGCAGTATTTT.

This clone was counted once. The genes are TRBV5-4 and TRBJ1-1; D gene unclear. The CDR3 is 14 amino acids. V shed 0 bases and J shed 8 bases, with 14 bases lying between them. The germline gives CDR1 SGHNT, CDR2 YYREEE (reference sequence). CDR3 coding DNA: TGTGCCAGCAGCTTGGGGGCAGGAGATACGGAAGCTTTCTTT. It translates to CASSLGAGDTEAFF.

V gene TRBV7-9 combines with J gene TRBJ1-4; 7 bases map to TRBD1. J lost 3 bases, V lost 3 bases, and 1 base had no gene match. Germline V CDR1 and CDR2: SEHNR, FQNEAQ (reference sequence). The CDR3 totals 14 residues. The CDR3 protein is CASSFRGPNEKLFF. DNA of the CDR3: TGTGCCAGCAGCTTTAGGGGGCCTAATGAAAAACTGTTTTTT.

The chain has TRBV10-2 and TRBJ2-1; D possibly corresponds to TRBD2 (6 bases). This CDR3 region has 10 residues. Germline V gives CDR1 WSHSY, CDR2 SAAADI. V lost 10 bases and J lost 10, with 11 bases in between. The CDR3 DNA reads TGCGCCACTCTGGAGGGAGAGCAGTTCTTC. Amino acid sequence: CATLEGEQFF.

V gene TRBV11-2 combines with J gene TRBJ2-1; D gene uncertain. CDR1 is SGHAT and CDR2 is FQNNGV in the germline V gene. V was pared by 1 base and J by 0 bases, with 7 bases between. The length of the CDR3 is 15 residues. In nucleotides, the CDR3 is TGTGCCAGCAGCTTAGGGGGTCGCTCCTACAATGAGCAGTTCTTC. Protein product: CASSLGGRSYNEQFF.

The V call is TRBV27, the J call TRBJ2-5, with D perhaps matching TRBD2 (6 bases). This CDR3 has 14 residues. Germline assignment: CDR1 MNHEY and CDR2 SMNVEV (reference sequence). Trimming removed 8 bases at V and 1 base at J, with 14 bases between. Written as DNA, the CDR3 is TGTGCCAGCTCGATCCGGGACTCCCAAGAGACCCAGTACTTC. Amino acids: CASSIRDSQETQYF.

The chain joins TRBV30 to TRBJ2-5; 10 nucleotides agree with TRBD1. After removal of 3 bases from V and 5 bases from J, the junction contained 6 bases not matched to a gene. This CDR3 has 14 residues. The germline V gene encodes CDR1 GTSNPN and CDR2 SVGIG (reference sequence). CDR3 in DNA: TGTGCCTGGAGGTTGGGGACAGGGGTCGAGACCCAGTACTTC. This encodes CAWRLGTGVETQYF.

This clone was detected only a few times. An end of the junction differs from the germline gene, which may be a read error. The chain's CDR3 is CASSPSSGGGYNEQFF. The CDR3 DNA reads TGTGCCAGCAGCCCTTCTAGCGGGGGGGGATACAATGAGCAGTTCTTC. The chain uses TRBV4-1 and TRBJ2-1; 12 bases match TRBD2. The CDR3 contains 16 residues. Germline-derived CDR1 and CDR2 are MGHRA and YSYEKL.

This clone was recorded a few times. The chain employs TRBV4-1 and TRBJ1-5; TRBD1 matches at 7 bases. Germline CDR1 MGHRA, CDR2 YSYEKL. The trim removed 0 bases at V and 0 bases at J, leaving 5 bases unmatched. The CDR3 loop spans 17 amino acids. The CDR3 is CASSQDPGQYSNQPQHF. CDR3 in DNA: TGCGCCAGCAGCCAAGATCCGGGACAGTATAGCAATCAGCCCCAGCATTTT.

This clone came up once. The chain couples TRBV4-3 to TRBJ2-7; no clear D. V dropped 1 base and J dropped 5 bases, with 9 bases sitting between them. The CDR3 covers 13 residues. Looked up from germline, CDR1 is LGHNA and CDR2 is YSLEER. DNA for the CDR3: TGCGCCAGCAGCCAAGTTGGGGTCAACGAGCAGTACTTC. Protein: CASSQVGVNEQYF.

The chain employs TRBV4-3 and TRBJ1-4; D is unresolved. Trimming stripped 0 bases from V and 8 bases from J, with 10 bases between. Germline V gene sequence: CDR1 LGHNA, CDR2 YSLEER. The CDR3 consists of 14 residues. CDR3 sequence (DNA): TGCGCCAGCAGCCAAGAGGGTTACGGGGAAAAACTGTTTTTT. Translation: CASSQEGYGEKLFF.

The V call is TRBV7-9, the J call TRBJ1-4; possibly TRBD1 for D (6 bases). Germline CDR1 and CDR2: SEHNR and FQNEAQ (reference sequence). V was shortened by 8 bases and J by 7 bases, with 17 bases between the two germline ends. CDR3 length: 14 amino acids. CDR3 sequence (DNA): TGTGCCAGCCGAAAGGACAGAAGTAGTGAAAAACTGTTTTTT. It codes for CASRKDRSSEKLFF. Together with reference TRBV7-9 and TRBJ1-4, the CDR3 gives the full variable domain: DTGVSQNPRHKITKRGQNVTFRCDPISEHNRLYWYRQTLGQGPEFLTYFQNEAQLEKSRLLSDRFSAERPKGSFSTLEIQRTEQGDSAMYLCASRKDRSSEKLFFGSGTQLSVL.

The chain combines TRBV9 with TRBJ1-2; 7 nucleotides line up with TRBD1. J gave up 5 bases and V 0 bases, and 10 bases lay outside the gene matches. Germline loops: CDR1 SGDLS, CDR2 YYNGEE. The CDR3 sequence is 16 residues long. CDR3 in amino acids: CASSVDGGGANYGYTF. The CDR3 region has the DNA TGTGCCAGCAGCGTAGATGGAGGGGGCGCGAATTATGGCTACACCTTC.

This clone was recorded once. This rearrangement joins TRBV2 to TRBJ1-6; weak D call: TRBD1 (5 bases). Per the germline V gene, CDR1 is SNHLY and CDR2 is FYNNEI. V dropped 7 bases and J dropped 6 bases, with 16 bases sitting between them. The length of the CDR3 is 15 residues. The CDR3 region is CASKGRENFNSPLHF. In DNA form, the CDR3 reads TGTGCCAGCAAGGGCAGGGAAAATTTTAATTCACCCCTCCACTTT.